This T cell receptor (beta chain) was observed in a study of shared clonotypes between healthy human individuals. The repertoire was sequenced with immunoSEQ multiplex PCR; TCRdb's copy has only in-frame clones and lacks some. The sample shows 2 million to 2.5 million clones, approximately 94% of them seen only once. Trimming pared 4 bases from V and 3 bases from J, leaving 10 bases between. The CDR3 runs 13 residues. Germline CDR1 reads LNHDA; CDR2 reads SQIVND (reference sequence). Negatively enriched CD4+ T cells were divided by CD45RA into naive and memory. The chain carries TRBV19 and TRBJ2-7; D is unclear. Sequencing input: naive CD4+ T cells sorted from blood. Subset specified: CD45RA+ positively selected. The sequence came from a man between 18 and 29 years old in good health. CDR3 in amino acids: CASSNLSDYEQYF. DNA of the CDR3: TGTGCCAGTAGTAACCTTTCGGACTACGAGCAGTACTTC.